This T cell receptor beta chain came from a study of CD8+ T cells in alopecia areata (dated by TCRdb to 2017 to 2018). Study-level background: The treated patients took part in an open-label pilot trial in which moderate-to-severe alopecia areata was treated with oral tofacitinib at 5 to 10 mg twice daily. Clonality in the scalp was compared among normal scalp (n=4), patchy alopecia areata scalp (n=8), and alopecia totalis/universalis scalp (n=8). Amplification of TCRbeta CDR3 regions was done by immunoSEQ multiplex PCR using 35 Vbeta forward primers and 13 Jbeta reverse primers. The SALT score, which quantifies the percentage of affected scalp surface area, was used to measure disease severity in treated patients. Biopsies were taken from tofacitinib-treated patients at baseline and at 4 and 24 weeks of treatment, and a later scalp biopsy was taken in several of the tofacitinib-treated patients. Human TCRbeta sequencing covered scalp tissue and sorted CD4+ and CD8+ peripheral blood T cells from patchy and totalis/universalis alopecia areata patients and healthy controls. RNA came from the PAXgene miRNA kit for fixed scalp, the miRNeasy kit for PBMCs, and the RNeasy kit for mouse skin. The study used high-throughput TCRbeta sequencing to examine T cell clonal expansion in alopecia areata, in both the C3H/HeJ mouse model and human patients. Patients received tofacitinib for 6 to 18 months and were then followed off drug for 6 months to check for delayed response and recurrence. The study at large found these results: Compared with mice, TCR sequences shared between patients were less clear, possibly partly because of HLA diversity across the patient population. Scalp TCR repertoire analysis is complicated because resident alphabeta T cells in normal human skin are also sequenced, whereas mouse skin is dominated by gammadelta T cells. Compared with normal scalp, lesional scalp had higher clonality and more expanded CD8+ clones, particularly in alopecia totalis/universalis, a pattern that suggests antigenic drive. The treated cohort was small, with a single nonresponder, so links between baseline CD8+ expansion and response need larger studies. Many expanded lesional clones were found to persist in scalp and blood during tofacitinib treatment, and relapse after treatment cessation may be partly explained by this persistence. Tofacitinib significantly lowered scalp clonality and the number of expanded CD8+ clones among the top 100 scalp clones.

Libraries were prepared through the immunoSEQ multiplex PCR assay. RNA was extracted from all samples and reverse transcribed into cDNA as template for TCR sequencing. First-strand cDNA was synthesized using SuperScript III with a 2:1 mix of oligo-dT and random hexamers. A synthetic immune receptor repertoire was used to gauge amplification bias, and whatever bias remained was removed computationally. The study's processing was this. Raw reads were preprocessed for error removal, and CDR3 was defined according to IMGT conventions as running from the conserved cysteine to phenylalanine. Clonality was computed by normalizing Shannon entropy by log2 of the number of productive unique TCRs and subtracting the result from 1. Scalp TCRbeta sequences were cross-referenced with sorted blood CD4 and CD8 repertoires so that the CD4 or CD8 identity of scalp clones could be inferred. Drawn from immuneACCESS, this table holds only the in-frame rearrangements with V and J called that TCRdb kept. Clones are partly lost; checked studies trace under half to an unresolved V gene and leave the rest unexplained. V and J calls and clone size are those listed in that table; D and trimming were worked out from the DNA. This sample holds around 150,000 clones; roughly four fifths were observed only once. The top ten constitute roughly 25% of the sample.

CDR1 is given as SGHAT and CDR2 as FQNNGV, both from the germline V gene. The CDR3, cysteine through phenylalanine, is 15 amino acids long. Kept here is only the CDR3 DNA, which spans 45 bases and is read in frame from base 1. Compared with germline, V lacks 2 bases and J lacks 5 bases; bases without a gene match: 9. What the time point label conveys for this sample: 4 weeks on oral tofacitinib. The treatment or condition label for this specimen denotes: oral pan-JAK inhibitor, 5-10 mg twice daily. Peripheral blood and lesional scalp punch biopsies were obtained from patients with alopecia areata. PBMCs were isolated by density centrifugation and stained for CD3, CD4 and CD8, after which CD4+ and CD8+ T cells were sorted on a FACSAria. Concerning this clone itself: This clone's antigen is unknown. No clone much larger than this one lies a single base away; base qualities are absent.

The sequence came from a human donor with alopecia areata. Recombination connected TRBV11-2 to TRBJ2-7, with 7 central nucleotides matching TRBD1. Sample: CD8+ T cells sorted from blood, taken at week 4, from a patient treated with tofacitinib. The sequence in DNA is TGTGCCAGCAGCTTATCGAACAGGGGACCCGACGAGCAGTACTTC. This encodes CASSLSNRGPDEQYF.